The present T cell receptor (beta chain) was sequenced within a study of CD4 T cells in relation to SARS-CoV-2 and coronaviruses. Across the study: Crossreactive spike epitopes shared across donors were mapped to their HLA restriction.

With regard to this clone: Its cognate antigen is unknown.

Only in-frame clones appear in the TCRdb table, and some are missing; sequencing was by immunoSEQ multiplex PCR. This sample has 20,000 to 25,000 clones; around 72% occur once, and the top ten carry around 17%. The germline V gene has CDR1 LGHDT and CDR2 YNNKEL (reference sequence). Trimming removed 4 bases from V and 1 base from J; junction bases left unmatched: 8. This CDR3 is 17 amino acids long. Before the COVID-19 pandemic, during about 2011-2019, CD4+ T cells were taken from unexposed donors. The cells were cultured for 10 days before CD4+ T cells were isolated. Unexposed-donor CD4+ T cells were probed with SARS-CoV-2 S/N and four cold-coronavirus spikes, cells permitting.

The TCR comes from a human donor in good health. The rearrangement joins TRBV3-1 (or the pseudogene TRBV3-2) to TRBJ2-2, with 8 bases matching TRBD1. Sequencing was done on a sample of CD4+ T cells from PBMCs, cultured in vitro. CDR3 in DNA: TGTGCCAGCAGCCGGACACCGGGACAGGAGAACACCGGGGAGCTGTTTTTT. It codes for CASSRTPGQENTGELFF.